The next 12 T cell receptor beta chains were all read from a single sample in a study of T cells after posttransplantation cyclophosphamide. Sequencing used immunoSEQ multiplex PCR; TCRdb keeps in-frame clones, though not all of them. The data show under 40,000 clones, with none appearing a single time. Source material: PBMCs. Every receptor here comes from a woman in her 50s in good health and a related stem cell transplant donor.

This clone showed up many times. The chain joins TRBV24-1 to TRBJ2-1, with 7 bases aligning to TRBD2. The CDR3 has 15 amino acids. V was pared by 5 bases and J by 3 bases, with 6 bases of the junction left unmatched. The V gene's germline CDR1 is KGHDR and CDR2 SFDVKD. CDR3 DNA sequence: TGTGCCACCAGTGTGGCTAGCGGCATCTACAATGAGCAGTTCTTC. Its protein product is CATSVASGIYNEQFF.

This clone was observed at least ten times. This rearrangement joins TRBV6-2 or TRBV6-3 to TRBJ2-5; D is ambiguous. V lost 0 bases, J lost 4 bases, and 9 bases lay in between. This CDR3 comprises 14 residues. CDR1 and CDR2 from the germline V gene are MNHEY and SVGEGT. The CDR3 region has the DNA TGTGCCAGCAGTTACTCTTCGGTGCCAGAGACCCAGTACTTC. Translation: CASSYSSVPETQYF.

This clone occurred many times. The rearrangement uses TRBV7-9 and TRBJ1-4; no definite D call. V dropped 1 base and J dropped 6 bases, with 12 bases sitting between them. Germline assignment: CDR1 SEHNR and CDR2 FQNEAQ (reference sequence). This CDR3 is built from 15 residues. CDR3 DNA sequence: TGTGCCAGCAGCTTAGGGGCAGACCGGTATGAAAAACTGTTTTTT. This sequence encodes CASSLGADRYEKLFF. Looking up the rest from reference TRBV7-9 and TRBJ1-4 gives the full variable domain: DTGVSQNPRHKITKRGQNVTFRCDPISEHNRLYWYRQTLGQGPEFLTYFQNEAQLEKSRLLSDRFSAERPKGSFSTLEIQRTEQGDSAMYLCASSLGADRYEKLFFGSGTQLSVL.

This clone was recorded many times. This CDR3 reads CASSVTERREKLFF. CDR3 coding DNA: TGTGCCAGCAGCGTAACCGAGAGAAGGGAAAAACTGTTTTTT. The chain carries TRBV9 and TRBJ1-4; no clear D gene. CDR1 is SGDLS and CDR2 is YYNGEE in the germline V gene. This CDR3 spans 14 amino acids. Trimming shortened V by 1 base and J by 8 bases, and 12 bases separated the two germline ends.

In its sample, this clone was seen many times. The genes are TRBV5-1 and TRBJ2-6, with D possibly being TRBD1 (6 bases). The CDR3 is 19 amino acids. The germline V and J ends were trimmed by 5 bases and 0 bases, with 21 bases remaining between them. CDR1 SGHRS and CDR2 YFSETQ come from the germline V gene. The CDR3 bases are TGCGCCAGCAGTATGAAACTTCGGACAGATTACTCTGGGGCCAACGTCCTGACTTTC. Amino acids: CASSMKLRTDYSGANVLTF.

This clone has ten or more counts. V usage is TRBV5-1 and J usage is TRBJ2-7; D may be TRBD2 (6 bases). V was clipped by 2 bases and J by 8 bases, with 11 bases between them. CDR3 length: 12 residues. The germline V gene has CDR1 SGHRS and CDR2 YFSETQ. CDR3 nucleotides: TGCGCCAGCAGCTTTCCGGGGGAAAAGCAGTACTTC. Translating it yields CASSFPGEKQYF. Full variable domain (outside the CDR3, taken from reference TRBV5-1 and TRBJ2-7): KAGVTQTPRYLIKTRGQQVTLSCSPISGHRSVSWYQQTPGQGLQFLFEYFSETQRNKGNFPGRFSGRQFSNSRSEMNVSTLELGDSALYLCASSFPGEKQYFGPGTRLTVT.

The table lists this clone with many counts. The chain recombines TRBV5-4 with TRBJ1-2, with 10 bases lining up with TRBD1. Per germline, CDR1 SGHNT and CDR2 YYREEE (reference sequence). V gave up 4 bases and J gave up 7 bases; unmatched junction bases: 13. There are 16 residues in the CDR3. The CDR3 DNA sequence: TGTGCCAGCAGCATGGGACAGGGGTTCCGGTACGGTGGCTACACCTTC. This gives the protein CASSMGQGFRYGGYTF.

This clone was detected ten times or more. This chain connects TRBV9 to TRBJ2-5; D remains unclear. The CDR3 is 12 residues long. V lost 4 bases to trimming and J lost 5 bases, with 9 bases between them. Germline loops: CDR1 SGDLS, CDR2 YYNGEE. In DNA form, the CDR3 reads TGTGCCAGCAGCCCCCCCGGGGAGACCCAGTACTTC. This translates into CASSPPGETQYF.

This clone was seen more than once but under ten times. V usage is TRBV11-2 and J usage is TRBJ2-3; 7 bases align to TRBD1. V lost 5 bases to trimming and J lost 7 bases; unmatched junction nucleotides: 9. CDR3 length: 14 amino acids. Germline loops: CDR1 SGHAT, CDR2 FQNNGV. CDR3 in DNA: TGTGCCAGCAGCCTGACGACAGGGACGAATACGCAGTATTTT. It yields the protein CASSLTTGTNTQYF.

Many counts were recorded for this clone. The chain joins TRBV6-5 to TRBJ2-7, with 10 bases that match TRBD2. The V gene end was trimmed by 6 bases and the J gene end by 4 bases; junction bases not matched to a gene: 9. Germline V gives CDR1 MNHEY, CDR2 SVGAGI. The CDR3 is 15 residues long. CDR3 sequence: CASRQAGGPFYEQYF. The CDR3 DNA reads TGTGCCAGCAGGCAAGCGGGAGGGCCTTTTTACGAGCAGTACTTC.

The table lists this clone with many counts. This chain uses TRBV9 with TRBJ1-2; 9 nucleotides line up with TRBD1. The V and J ends lost 3 bases and 10 bases, in that order; junction bases with no gene match: 7. The V gene's germline CDR1 is SGDLS and CDR2 YYNGEE. The CDR3 is made up of 13 amino acids. CDR3 sequence (DNA): TGTGCCAGCAGCGCCGGGACAGGGTACGACTACACCTTC. This codes for CASSAGTGYDYTF.

This clone was detected ten times or more. V and J are TRBV6-2 or TRBV6-3 and TRBJ2-7; possibly TRBD1 for D (6 bases). The CDR3 runs to 14 residues. V lost 6 bases and J 4 bases, leaving 16 bases between the germline ends. Germline values: CDR1 MNHEY, CDR2 SVGEGT. DNA of the CDR3: TGTGCCAGCAGGTCAGGGGTACATACGTACGAGCAGTACTTC. This sequence encodes CASRSGVHTYEQYF.